This T cell receptor beta chain is drawn from a study of vaccination and CD4 T cells after COVID-19. V gave up 4 bases and J gave up 5 bases, with 21 bases separating them. Germline V gene data show CDR1 as WNHNN and CDR2 as SYGVQD (reference sequence). This CDR3 spans 17 amino acids. As for this clonotype: The target antigen is unknown.

Regarding treatment: approximately 9-day PBMC culture with coronavirus spike peptide pools or control peptides (ViraFEST assay). Cultured CD4+ T cells had their DNA profiled by the Oncomine TCR Beta short-read assay. Via MiXCR, TCRdb re-called the PCR reads, giving one row per CDR3 protein. The top ten hold more than 7.5% of the sample, which has under 20,000 distinct CDR3 sequences, roughly 70% seen once. Sequenced input: CD4+ T cells from blood, cultured in vitro. The chain joins TRBV10-1 to TRBJ2-1; D unresolved. This receptor was taken from a human donor who had recovered from COVID-19. Here the CDR3 reads CASSVGRLLAPNNEQFF. CDR3 sequence (DNA): TGCGCCAGCAGTGTCGGTCGGCTCCTCGCGCCGAACAATGAGCAGTTCTTC.